This T cell receptor beta chain derives from a study of cytomegalovirus exposure and HLA in healthy donors. Study findings and constraints: Cytomegalovirus association was listed for about 150 TCR beta chains. Among the CMV-associated chains, three were confirmed in vitro as specific for CMV antigens. Rare TCR sequences predominated, though certain public TCRs were found in many donors.

Clones were sequenced by immunoSEQ multiplex PCR, and TCRdb holds only the in-frame ones, with some missing. The repertoire holds 75,000 to 90,000 clones, with 90% to 96% as singletons. Details on this clone: Its antigen is as yet unknown.

The CDR3 extends over 16 amino acids. The V gene's germline CDR1 is MGHRA and CDR2 YSYEKL. J was trimmed by 0 bases and V by 4 bases; bases with no gene match: 8. The sample comprised PBMCs. V is TRBV4-1 and J is TRBJ2-7, with 8 bases identical to TRBD2. This clonotype was obtained from a man aged 18 to 29 in good health and CMV-seropositive. CDR3 in amino acids: CASSRERELNSYEQYF. Written as DNA, the CDR3 is TGCGCCAGCAGCCGTGAGCGGGAGCTTAACTCCTACGAGCAGTACTTC.